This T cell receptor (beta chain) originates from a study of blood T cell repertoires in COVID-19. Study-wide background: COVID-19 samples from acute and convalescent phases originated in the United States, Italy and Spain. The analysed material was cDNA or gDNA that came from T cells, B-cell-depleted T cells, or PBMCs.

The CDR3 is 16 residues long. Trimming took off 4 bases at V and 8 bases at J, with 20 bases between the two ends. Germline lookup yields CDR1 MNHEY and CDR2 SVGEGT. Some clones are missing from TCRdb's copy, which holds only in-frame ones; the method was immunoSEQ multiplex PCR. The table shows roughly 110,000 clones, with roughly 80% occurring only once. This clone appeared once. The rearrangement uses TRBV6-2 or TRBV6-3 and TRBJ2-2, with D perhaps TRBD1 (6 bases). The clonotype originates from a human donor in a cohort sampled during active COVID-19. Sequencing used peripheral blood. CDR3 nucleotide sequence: TGTGCCAGCAGTTTAACACCGGGACACCCTCTGGGGGAGCTGTTTTTT. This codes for CASSLTPGHPLGELFF.